The T cell receptor (beta chain) described here comes from a study of radiotherapy plus CTLA-4 blockade in lung cancer. It was focal radiation plus CTLA-4 blockade with ipilimumab that patients with chemo-refractory metastatic non-small-cell lung cancer received. The V gene end was trimmed by 4 bases and the J gene end by 4 bases; junction bases not matched to a gene: 5. The CDR3 is 16 residues long. Germline V CDR1 and CDR2: SGDLS, YYNGEE. Generated by immunoSEQ multiplex PCR, the TCRdb table keeps only in-frame clones and is missing some. The table lists around 44,000 clones, roughly four fifths of them singletons.

Sequenced here: peripheral blood, sampled from a patient treated with radiotherapy plus ipilimumab. The receptor was isolated from a human donor with non-small cell lung cancer whose response to radiotherapy plus ipilimumab could not be evaluated. This chain joins TRBV9 and TRBJ2-3, with 14 bases identical to TRBD2. The DNA for the CDR3 is TGTGCCAGCAGCTTCCGGACTAGCGGGAGGCCAGATACGCAGTATTTT. Translated, it gives CASSFRTSGRPDTQYF.